This TCR beta chain was sequenced during a study of blood T cell repertoires in COVID-19. Study details: Donors in the United States, Italy and Spain gave samples during acute or convalescent COVID-19. Sources were T cells, B-cell-depleted T cells, or PBMCs; the material itself was cDNA or gDNA.

Original methodology: Estimation of nucleated cell counts relied on the amplification of reference gene primers. Measured with immunoSEQ multiplex PCR; TCRdb has only the in-frame clones, and not every one. The V and J calls and the clone size are those of that table, but D and trimming were determined from the DNA. The sample consists of 200,000 to 250,000 clones, 82% of them appearing once. Trimming took 4 bases from V and 0 from J; bases not matched to a gene: 4. This CDR3 region has 15 residues. Germline CDR1 is SGHKS and CDR2 is YYEKEE (reference sequence). The TCR was taken from a woman at least 80 years old with acute or convalescent COVID-19. This rearrangement joins TRBV5-5 to TRBJ2-1; 7 bases fit TRBD1. The sequencing sample was made of peripheral blood. CDR3 sequence reads: CASSHGQVSYNEQFF. CDR3 in DNA: TGTGCCAGCAGCCATGGACAGGTCTCCTACAATGAGCAGTTCTTC.